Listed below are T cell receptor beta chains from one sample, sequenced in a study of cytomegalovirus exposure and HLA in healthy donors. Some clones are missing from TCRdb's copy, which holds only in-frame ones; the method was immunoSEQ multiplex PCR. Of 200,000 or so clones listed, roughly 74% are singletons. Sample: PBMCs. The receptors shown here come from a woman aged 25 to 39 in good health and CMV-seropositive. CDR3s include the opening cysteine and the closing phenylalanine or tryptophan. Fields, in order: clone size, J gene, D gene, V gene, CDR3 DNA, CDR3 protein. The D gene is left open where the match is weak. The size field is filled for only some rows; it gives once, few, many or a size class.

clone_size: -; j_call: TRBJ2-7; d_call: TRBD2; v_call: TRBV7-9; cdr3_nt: TGTGCCAGCAGCTTATTGGCGGGAGTCGGCTCCTACGAGCAGTACTTC; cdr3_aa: CASSLLAGVGSYEQYF
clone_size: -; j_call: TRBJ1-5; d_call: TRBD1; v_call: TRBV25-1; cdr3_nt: TGTGCCAGCAGTGACAGGGGGAGCAATCAGCCCCAGCATTTT; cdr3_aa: CASSDRGSNQPQHF
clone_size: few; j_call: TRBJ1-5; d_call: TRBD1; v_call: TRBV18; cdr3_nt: TGTGCCAGCTCACCGGGACAGGGCAATCAGCCCCAGCATTTT; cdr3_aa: CASSPGQGNQPQHF
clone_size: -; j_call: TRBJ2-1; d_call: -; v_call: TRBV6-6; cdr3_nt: TGTGCCGTTGGCGGGGCTAAATACAATGAGCAGTTCTTC; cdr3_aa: CAVGGAKYNEQFF
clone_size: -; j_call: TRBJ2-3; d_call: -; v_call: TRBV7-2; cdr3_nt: TGTGCCAGCAGGAAGTTGGTTACGGGCACAGATACGCAGTATTTT; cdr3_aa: CASRKLVTGTDTQYF
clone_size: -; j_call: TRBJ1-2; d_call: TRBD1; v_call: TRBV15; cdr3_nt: TGTGCCACCAGCAGAGATACCCTTGTGACAGGGGGCAACTATGGCTACACCTTC; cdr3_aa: CATSRDTLVTGGNYGYTF
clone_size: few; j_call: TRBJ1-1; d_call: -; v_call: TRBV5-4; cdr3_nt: TGTGCCAGCAGCCCCGGACACGAGAACACTGAAGCTTTCTTT; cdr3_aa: CASSPGHENTEAFF
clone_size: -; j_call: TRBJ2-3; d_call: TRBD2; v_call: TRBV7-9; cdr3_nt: TGTGCCACCAACGGGGGGGAGACAGATACGCAGTATTTT; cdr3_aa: CATNGGETDTQYF
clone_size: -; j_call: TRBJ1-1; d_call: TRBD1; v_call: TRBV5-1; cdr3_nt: TGCGCCAGCAGCACAGGGGGGGGGTACACTGAAGCTTTCTTT; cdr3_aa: CASSTGGGYTEAFF
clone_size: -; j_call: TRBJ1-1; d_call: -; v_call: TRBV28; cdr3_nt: TGTGCCAGCATAGCCCCGGGAAAGACTGAAGCTTTCTTT; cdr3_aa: CASIAPGKTEAFF
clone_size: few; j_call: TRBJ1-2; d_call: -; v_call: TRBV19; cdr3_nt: TGTGCCAGCAGGCCCGCAGTGGTAAACTATGGCTACACCTTC; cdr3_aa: CASRPAVVNYGYTF
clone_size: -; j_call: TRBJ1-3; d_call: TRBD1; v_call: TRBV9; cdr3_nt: TGTGCCAGCAGCGTAGAGGGGGCGGAAGGAAACACCATATATTTT; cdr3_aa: CASSVEGAEGNTIYF
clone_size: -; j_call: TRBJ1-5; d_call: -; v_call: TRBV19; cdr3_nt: TGTGCCAGTACCGACCAGGGAAGGGGGAGCAATCAGCCCCAGCATTTT; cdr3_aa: CASTDQGRGSNQPQHF
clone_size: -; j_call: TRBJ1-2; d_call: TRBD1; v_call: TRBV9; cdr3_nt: TGTGCCAGCAGCGTTTTTTTGGACAGGCGAGGCTACACCTTC; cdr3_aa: CASSVFLDRRGYTF
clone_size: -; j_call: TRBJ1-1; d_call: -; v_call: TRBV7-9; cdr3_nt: TGTGCCAGCGGAGGGGCGGCCTGTGAAGCTTTCTTT; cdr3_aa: CASGGAACEAFF
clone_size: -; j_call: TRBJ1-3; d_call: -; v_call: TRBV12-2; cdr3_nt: TGTGCAAGTCGCTTAGGGTTCCAGTGGGGCCTTTTGGGCACCATATATTTT; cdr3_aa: CASRLGFQWGLLGTIYF